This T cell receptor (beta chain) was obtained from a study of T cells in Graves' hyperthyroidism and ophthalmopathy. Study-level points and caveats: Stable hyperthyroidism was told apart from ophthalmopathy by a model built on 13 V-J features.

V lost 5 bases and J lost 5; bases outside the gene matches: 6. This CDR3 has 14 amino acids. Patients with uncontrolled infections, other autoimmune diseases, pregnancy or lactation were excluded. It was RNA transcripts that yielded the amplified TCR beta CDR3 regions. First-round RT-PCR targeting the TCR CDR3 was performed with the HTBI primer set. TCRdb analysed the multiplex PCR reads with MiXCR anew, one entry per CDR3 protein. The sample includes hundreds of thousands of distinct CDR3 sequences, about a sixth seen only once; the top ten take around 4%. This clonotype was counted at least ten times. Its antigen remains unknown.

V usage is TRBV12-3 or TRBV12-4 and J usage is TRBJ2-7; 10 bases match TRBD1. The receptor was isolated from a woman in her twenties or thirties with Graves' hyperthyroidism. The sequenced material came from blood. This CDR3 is CASSAGTGVDEQYF. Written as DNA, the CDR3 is TGTGCCAGCAGTGCCGGGACAGGGGTCGACGAGCAGTACTTC.